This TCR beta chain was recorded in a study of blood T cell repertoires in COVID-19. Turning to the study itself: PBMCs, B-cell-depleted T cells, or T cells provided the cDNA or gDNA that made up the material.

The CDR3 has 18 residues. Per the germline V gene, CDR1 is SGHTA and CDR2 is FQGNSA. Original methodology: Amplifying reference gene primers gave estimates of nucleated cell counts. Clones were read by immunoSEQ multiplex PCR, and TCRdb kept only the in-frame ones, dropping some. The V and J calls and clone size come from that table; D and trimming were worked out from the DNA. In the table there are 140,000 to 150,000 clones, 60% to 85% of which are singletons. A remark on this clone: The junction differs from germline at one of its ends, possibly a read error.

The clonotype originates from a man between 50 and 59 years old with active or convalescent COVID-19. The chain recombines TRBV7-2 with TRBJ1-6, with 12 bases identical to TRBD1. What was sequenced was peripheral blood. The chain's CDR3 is CANSLAAGTGGFNSPLHF. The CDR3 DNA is TGTGCCAACAGCTTAGCCGCAGGGACAGGGGGCTTTAATTCACCCCTCCACTTT.